The sequence of this T cell receptor beta chain was determined in a study of blood T cell repertoires in COVID-19 (dated by TCRdb to about 2020). Study-level background: Samples from collaborators originated in the United States, Italy and Spain and spanned both the acute and convalescent phases of COVID-19. Samples came from the ongoing ImmuneRACE study (first 160 participants) plus 1,254 subjects from 6 global collaborators. The repertoires were released in a freely available public database meant as a resource for research on the immune response to SARS-CoV-2. Deeply sampled blood TCRbeta repertoires from subjects exposed to, actively infected with, or recovered from COVID-19 were included in the dataset. The prospective study material was composed of cDNA or gDNA derived from T cells, B-cell-depleted T cells, or PBMCs. Where available, HLA class I and class II types were obtained from metadata supplied by the sample provider rather than from assay-based typing. The sample metadata nearly always contained a de-identified subject ID, COVID-19 status, age in years and sex.

Turning to this clone: Its recognized antigen is unknown. Base qualities are not provided; no much larger clone lies one nucleotide away.

The research as a whole found: The amount of clinical and demographic metadata varied by source and participant and was provided uncurated.

The CDR3 runs 13 amino acids, cysteine and phenylalanine included. Only the CDR3 region is kept as DNA, spanning 39 bases read in frame from base 1. Trimming removed 2 bases from V and 7 bases from J, leaving 11 bases between the germline ends. The CDR1 and CDR2 encoded by the germline V gene are KGHSH and LQKENI. One collaborating source in Seattle enrolled patients while the patients were actively infected and followed the patients over time throughout the course of disease. The collaborating institutions used their own protocols to collect whole blood in K2EDTA tubes. For TCRbeta analysis, collaborators shipped samples in one of three forms: frozen whole blood, isolated PBMCs, or DNA extracted from either of those sample types. The immunoSEQ Assay, a bias-controlled multiplex PCR, was used to amplify TCRbeta CDR3 regions from genomic DNA. The source study handled its data this way. The number of nucleated cells in each sample was estimated from the amplification of reference gene primers within the assay. To quantify the absolute abundance of each unique TCRbeta CDR3 rearrangement, sequence reads were collapsed and filtered. Productive Simpson clonality was computed per sample as the square root of Simpson's diversity index over productive rearrangements. Here the immuneACCESS table is served through TCRdb, limited to in-frame sequences with V and J called. Missing clones are a known gap in these copies; in checked studies unresolved V genes cover under half, and the rest lacks a known reason. V and J calls and clone size are as listed in that table; D and trimming were resolved from the DNA. The sample has 150,000 to 200,000 clones on record, 75% to 90% of them singletons. Of the sample, approximately 8% falls within the top ten clones.

The sequence joins TRBV18 to TRBJ1-1; TRBD1 could be the D gene, as 6 bases match. The source material was peripheral blood. The TCR sequence derives from a woman in her 70s with COVID-19, enrolled during active disease. The CDR3 protein is CASSPNREDEAFF. The DNA reads as follows: TGTGCCAGCTCACCAAACAGGGAAGATGAAGCTTTCTTT.